These T cell receptor beta chains were read from a single sample in a study of shared clonotypes between healthy human individuals. The data were produced by immunoSEQ multiplex PCR, yet TCRdb's version contains in-frame clones alone and is incomplete. In the table there are over 1.5 million clones, nearly 99% of which are singletons. Sequenced material: naive CD4+ T cells sorted from blood. The origin of the receptors is a man aged 30 to 39 in good health. Both conserved end residues are part of each CDR3. Each record gives: J gene, V gene, CDR3 protein.

j_call: TRBJ2-2; v_call: TRBV5-6; cdr3_aa: CASITSGGNTGELFF
j_call: TRBJ2-7; v_call: TRBV29-1; cdr3_aa: CSAGASSYEQYF
j_call: TRBJ2-3; v_call: TRBV5-1; cdr3_aa: CASSDQQPRTDTQYF
j_call: TRBJ1-2; v_call: TRBV27; cdr3_aa: CASSFRQGGGYTF
j_call: TRBJ1-5; v_call: TRBV5-8; cdr3_aa: CASSLLLGLGNQPQHF
j_call: TRBJ2-7; v_call: TRBV27; cdr3_aa: CASRKRQRDPGYEQYF
j_call: TRBJ2-3; v_call: TRBV5-6; cdr3_aa: CASRPGPNTDTQYF
j_call: TRBJ2-7; v_call: TRBV28; cdr3_aa: CASRPGGLLSYEQYF
j_call: TRBJ2-2; v_call: TRBV29-1; cdr3_aa: CSSTGGTGELFF
j_call: TRBJ2-7; v_call: TRBV5-1; cdr3_aa: CASSAGTGWSYEQYF
j_call: TRBJ2-7; v_call: TRBV5-1; cdr3_aa: CASSLGQASYEQYF
j_call: TRBJ2-7; v_call: TRBV5-5; cdr3_aa: CASSLASPREQQYF
j_call: TRBJ2-7; v_call: TRBV28; cdr3_aa: CASTPRVALYEQYF
j_call: TRBJ2-3; v_call: TRBV5-1; cdr3_aa: CASTTGTALGTDTQYF
j_call: TRBJ2-4; v_call: TRBV18; cdr3_aa: CASSPPGGRAAKNIQYF
j_call: TRBJ2-3; v_call: TRBV2; cdr3_aa: CASSSRNGDTQYF
j_call: TRBJ2-5; v_call: TRBV5-4; cdr3_aa: CASSLRQGGETQYF
j_call: TRBJ2-2; v_call: TRBV28; cdr3_aa: CATVLWTRGAGELFF
j_call: TRBJ2-2; v_call: TRBV5-4; cdr3_aa: CASSTGQGWELFF
j_call: TRBJ1-1; v_call: TRBV11-2; cdr3_aa: CASSLAPGSNTEAFF
j_call: TRBJ2-7; v_call: TRBV28; cdr3_aa: CASSPIAGAGEQYF
j_call: TRBJ2-1; v_call: TRBV10-3; cdr3_aa: CAISEPSGYNEQFF
j_call: TRBJ2-7; v_call: TRBV28; cdr3_aa: CASMRQGFYSDYEQYF
j_call: TRBJ2-1; v_call: TRBV7-9; cdr3_aa: CASADAGTSGTENEQFF
j_call: TRBJ2-1; v_call: TRBV27; cdr3_aa: CASSRRLVNEQFF
j_call: TRBJ2-6; v_call: TRBV5-1; cdr3_aa: CATGPLSGANVLTF
j_call: TRBJ1-1; v_call: TRBV5-1; cdr3_aa: CASSLSANTEAFF
j_call: TRBJ2-2; v_call: TRBV18; cdr3_aa: CASSEGTIIGELFF